The source of this T cell receptor (beta chain) is a study of T-cell memory formation after mild COVID-19. Study-level background: TCR clusters were largely donor specific. Study observations and caveats: Day 37-peaking second-wave clones had unconfirmed SARS-CoV-2 specificity.

This clonotype has only a few counts. Antigen unknown. From the 5' RACE reads, TCRdb called clonotypes with MiXCR, one entry per CDR3 protein. The sample carries 350,000 to 450,000 distinct CDR3 sequences, about 19% recorded once. Trimming took 1 base from V and 8 from J, leaving 14 bases between them. CDR3 size: 14 residues. The germline gives CDR1 PRHDT, CDR2 FYEKMQ (reference sequence). The sample comprised PBMCs or a T cell subset sorted from them (not recorded which). The gene calls are TRBV13 and TRBJ1-1; possibly TRBD1 for D (6 bases). The receptor was derived from an adult woman who had mild COVID-19 (a few samples of this study predate the infection). Cell type and time point are not known. CDR3 in amino acids: CASSLVGQLTEAFF. CDR3 nucleotide sequence: TGTGCCAGCAGCTTAGTTGGACAGCTCACCGAAGCTTTCTTT. Supplemented by reference TRBV13 and TRBJ1-1, the full variable domain reads AAGVIQSPRHLIKEKRETATLKCYPIPRHDTVYWYQQGPGQDPQFLISFYEKMQSDKGSIPDRFSAQQFSDYHSELNMSSLELGDSALYFCASSLVGQLTEAFFGQGTRLTVV.